This record covers a single T cell receptor (beta chain). This clone was observed at least ten times. There is no known antigen for this receptor. Per-base qualities were not stored, and no clone one base away is much larger. The sample carries other DNA sequences with the same CDR3. The CDR3 starts with the cysteine, ends with the phenylalanine, and has 15 residues. The DNA shown is the 45-base CDR3, in frame from base 1. V is cut back by 5 bases and J by 6 bases, with 4 bases in the junction unmatched. CDR1 and CDR2, per the germline V gene, are KGHDR and SFDVKD. The library was built by means of PCR. The run used an Illumina HiSeq 4000. High-throughput sequencing was used to profile the CDR3 region of the TCR beta-chain in every patient. The authors' pipeline ran thus. A classifier to discriminate distant-metastatic papillary thyroid cancer patients was built from CDR3 differences across clinicopathological groups. Repertoire diversity was assessed with the Shannon index, and tumor-blood repertoire similarity with the Morisita-Horn index. Clones were called with MiXCR by TCRdb after fastp trimmed the public reads at Q25, and only in-frame beta chains were retained. The V and J calls shown here were made by TCRdb, not taken from the authors' results. The sample includes roughly 30,000 clones, with 18% observed a single time. The ten biggest clones cover over 9.5% of the sample.

These data are taken from a study of metastatic and nonmetastatic thyroid tumors (TCRdb year 2020). With respect to the entire study: Repertoires were compared across peripheral blood and tumor or nodule tissue samples from malignant and benign thyroid patients. Results the study describes overall, beyond this receptor: TCR beta diversity was reported as significantly higher in malignant tumors than in benign nodules, in both blood and tumor samples.

Before undergoing thyroid surgery, none of the patients had been given any kind of treatment. Using T-cell receptor beta sequencing, the study looked back at clinical samples from patients collected from the early 2010s to the late 2010s. The receptor comes from a female donor with papillary thyroid cancer or a benign thyroid nodule (not recorded which). Some clones in this sample may be carry-over from other donors' samples. Sequencing used blood. The sequence links TRBV24-1 to TRBJ2-1, with 12 bases matching TRBD2. The base sequence is TGTGCCACCAGTGGCCTAGCGGGAGGGCCCAATGAGCAGTTCTTC. This is translated as CATSGLAGGPNEQFF.